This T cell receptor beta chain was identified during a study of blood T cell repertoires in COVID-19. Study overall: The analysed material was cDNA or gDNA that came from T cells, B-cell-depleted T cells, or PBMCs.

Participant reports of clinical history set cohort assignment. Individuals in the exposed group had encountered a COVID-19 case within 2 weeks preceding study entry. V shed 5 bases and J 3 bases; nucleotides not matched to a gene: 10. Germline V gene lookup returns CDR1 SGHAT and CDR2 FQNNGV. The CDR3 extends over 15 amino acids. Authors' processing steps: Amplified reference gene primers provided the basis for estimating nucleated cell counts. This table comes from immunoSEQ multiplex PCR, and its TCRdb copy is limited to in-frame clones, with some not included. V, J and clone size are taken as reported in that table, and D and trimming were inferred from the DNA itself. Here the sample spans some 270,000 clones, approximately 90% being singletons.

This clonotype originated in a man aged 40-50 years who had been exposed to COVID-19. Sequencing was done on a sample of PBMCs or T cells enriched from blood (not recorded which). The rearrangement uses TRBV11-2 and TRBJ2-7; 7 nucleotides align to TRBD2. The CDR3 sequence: CASSRLPGGSYEQYF. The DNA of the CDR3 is TGTGCCAGCAGCCGGCTGCCCGGCGGGAGCTACGAGCAGTACTTC.